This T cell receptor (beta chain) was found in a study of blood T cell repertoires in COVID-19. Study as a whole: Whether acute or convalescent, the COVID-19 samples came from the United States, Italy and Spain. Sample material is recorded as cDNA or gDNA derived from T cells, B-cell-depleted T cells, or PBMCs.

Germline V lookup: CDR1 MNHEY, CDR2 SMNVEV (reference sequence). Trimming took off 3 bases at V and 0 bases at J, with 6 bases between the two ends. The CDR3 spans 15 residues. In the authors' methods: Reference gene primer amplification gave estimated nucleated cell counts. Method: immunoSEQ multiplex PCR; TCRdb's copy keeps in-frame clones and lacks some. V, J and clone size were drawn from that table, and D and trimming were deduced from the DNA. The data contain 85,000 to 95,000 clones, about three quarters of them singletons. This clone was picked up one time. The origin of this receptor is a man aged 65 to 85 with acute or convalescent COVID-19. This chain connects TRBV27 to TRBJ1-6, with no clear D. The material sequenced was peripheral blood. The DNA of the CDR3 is TGTGCCAGCAGTTTTGAGGGCTCCTATAATTCACCCCTCCACTTT. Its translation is CASSFEGSYNSPLHF.